The clone carrying this T cell receptor beta chain was recorded only once. Its antigen remains unknown. CD8 cells classed as naive were CD45RO-negative and positively selected for CCR7, excluding terminally differentiated effector memory CD45RA+ cells. This sample was included in a study of shared clonotypes between healthy human individuals. Study background: Researchers drew samples from two women and a few men aged 18 to 49.

Study-wide results and caveats: Only blood was sampled, and tissue TCR repertoires likely differ from blood ones. Across a handful of donors, naive CD4 shared around 5.1%, naive CD8 3.5% to 4%, memory CD4 about 2.4%, memory CD8 around 0.42%.

Sequenced by immunoSEQ multiplex PCR; TCRdb stores in-frame clones only, minus some. The sample shows about 2 million clones, roughly 94% of them seen only once. Source material: naive CD8+ T cells sorted from blood. The clonotype comes from a man aged 18 to 29 in good health.

CDR3 DNA sequence: TGTGCCAGCAGCTCACGAGCGGGGACAGGGAACTATGGCTACACCTTC. It translates to CASSSRAGTGNYGYTF. V and J are TRBV9 and TRBJ1-2; 9 bases map to TRBD1. V was pared by 4 bases and J by 2 bases, with 9 bases of the junction left unmatched. In germline, CDR1 is SGDLS, CDR2 YYNGEE. The CDR3 runs to 16 residues.